This T cell receptor beta chain was identified during a study of blood T cells in healthy people across ages. A J-beta primer mix and a sample-barcoded 5' primer were used in a second PCR of roughly 6 to 12 cycles. TCRdb re-analysed the 5' RACE reads in MiXCR, keeping a single row per CDR3 protein. Seen here are around 800,000 distinct CDR3 sequences, 53% observed once, and the top ten hold about 42%. V was cut by 3 bases and J by 5 bases, with 7 bases left in between. Germline CDR1 ENHRY, CDR2 SYGVKD. This CDR3 is built from 12 residues. The origin of this receptor is an elderly man in good health. Sequenced: blood. The chain couples TRBV10-3 to TRBJ2-5; D is undetermined. CDR3 bases: TGTGCCATCAGTGAAGGTTGGGAGACCCAGTACTTC. This sequence encodes CAISEGWETQYF.